This T cell receptor (beta chain) was sequenced for a study of T cell repertoires in cytomegalovirus infection. In its sample, this clonotype was seen many times. This CDR3 spans 14 amino acids. Germline assignment: CDR1 MDHEN and CDR2 SYDVKM. The V gene lost 2 bases and the J gene lost 1 base, with 8 bases spanning the gap. Each CDR3 protein gets one entry after TCRdb re-called the reads with MiXCR. The data contain about 210,000 distinct CDR3 sequences, 5% to 8.5% of them singletons. The chain is built from TRBV28 and TRBJ1-1; D uncertain. Sequenced input: PBMCs. The sequence was obtained from a human donor in good health (CMV status not recorded). Some clones in this sample may be carry-over from other donors' samples. CDR3 region: CASSLITGNTEAFF. The CDR3 DNA is TGTGCCAGCAGTTTAATTACGGGGAACACTGAAGCTTTCTTT.